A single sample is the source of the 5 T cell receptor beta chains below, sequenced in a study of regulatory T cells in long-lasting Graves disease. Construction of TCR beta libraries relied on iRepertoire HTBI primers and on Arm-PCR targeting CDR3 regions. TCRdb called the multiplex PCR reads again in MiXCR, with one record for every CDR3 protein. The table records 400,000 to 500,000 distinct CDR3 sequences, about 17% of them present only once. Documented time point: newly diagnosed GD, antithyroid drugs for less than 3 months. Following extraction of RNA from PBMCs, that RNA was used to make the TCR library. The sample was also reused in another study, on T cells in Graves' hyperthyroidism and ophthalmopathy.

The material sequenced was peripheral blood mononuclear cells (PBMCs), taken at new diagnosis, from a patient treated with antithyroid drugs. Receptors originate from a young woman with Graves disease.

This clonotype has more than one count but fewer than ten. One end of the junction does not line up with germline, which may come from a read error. The CDR3 loop reads CASSSSLGDTQYF. CDR3 coding DNA: TGTGCTAGCAGCTCCTCGCTCGGGGATACGCAGTATTTT. The chain carries TRBV7-7 and TRBJ2-3; no clear D gene. CDR1 is SSHAT and CDR2 is FNYEAQ in the germline V gene (reference sequence). This CDR3 spans 13 amino acids.

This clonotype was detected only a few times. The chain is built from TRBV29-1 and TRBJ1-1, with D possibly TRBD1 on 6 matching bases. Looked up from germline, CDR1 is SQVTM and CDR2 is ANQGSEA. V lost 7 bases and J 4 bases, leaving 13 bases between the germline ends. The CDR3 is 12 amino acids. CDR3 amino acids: CSAQQGSTEAFF. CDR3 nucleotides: TGCAGCGCCCAACAGGGTTCCACTGAAGCTTTCTTT. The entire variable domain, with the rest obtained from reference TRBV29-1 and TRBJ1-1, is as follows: SAVISQKPSRDICQRGTSLTIQCQVDSQVTMMFWYRQQPGQSLTLIATANQGSEATYESGFVIDKFPISRPNLTFSTLTVSNMSPEDSSIYLCSAQQGSTEAFFGQGTRLTVV.

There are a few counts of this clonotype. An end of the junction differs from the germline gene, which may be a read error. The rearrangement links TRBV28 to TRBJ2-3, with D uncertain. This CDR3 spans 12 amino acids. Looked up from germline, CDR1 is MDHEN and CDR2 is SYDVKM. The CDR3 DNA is TGTGCCAGCAGCTATGTCCCAGATGCGCAGTATTTT. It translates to CASSYVPDAQYF.

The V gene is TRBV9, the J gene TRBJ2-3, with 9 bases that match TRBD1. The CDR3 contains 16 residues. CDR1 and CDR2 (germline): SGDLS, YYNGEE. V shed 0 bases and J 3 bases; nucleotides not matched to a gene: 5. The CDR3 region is CASSVEGQGRTDTQYF. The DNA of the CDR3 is TGTGCCAGCAGCGTAGAGGGACAGGGAAGGACAGATACGCAGTATTTT.

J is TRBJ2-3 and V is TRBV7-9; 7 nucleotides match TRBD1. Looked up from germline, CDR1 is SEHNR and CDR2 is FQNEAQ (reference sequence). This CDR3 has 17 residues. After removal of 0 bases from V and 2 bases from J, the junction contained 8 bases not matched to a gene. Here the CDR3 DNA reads TGTGCCAGCAGCTTAGCAGGGGGACAGCTCGACACAGATACGCAGTATTTT. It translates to CASSLAGGQLDTDTQYF. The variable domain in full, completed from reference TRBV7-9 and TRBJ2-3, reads DTGVSQNPRHKITKRGQNVTFRCDPISEHNRLYWYRQTLGQGPEFLTYFQNEAQLEKSRLLSDRFSAERPKGSFSTLEIQRTEQGDSAMYLCASSLAGGQLDTDTQYFGPGTRLTVL.